This T cell receptor (beta chain) is drawn from a study of Graves' ophthalmopathy and Graves' hyperthyroidism. Looking at the study overall: Before any treatment, peripheral blood was taken at the initial diagnosis.

Amplifying from RNA transcripts, the study obtained TCR beta CDR3 regions. HTBI primers were employed in first-round RT-PCR, then a second-round multiplex PCR followed. Using its own MiXCR run on the multiplex PCR reads, TCRdb lists one record per CDR3 protein. The table has under 200,000 distinct CDR3 sequences, under 40% seen once. Turning to this clonotype: The antigen is not known.

Germline V gene data show CDR1 as SGHTA and CDR2 as FQGNSA. The CDR3 consists of 13 residues. Unmatched junction bases numbered 4, after V lost 5 bases and J lost 6 bases. Other autoimmune disease, uncontrolled infection, pregnancy and lactation led to exclusion. Notes on the study in general: Using 13 signatures, a model distinguished ophthalmopathy from stable hyperthyroidism, reaching roughly 90% sensitivity and roughly 80% specificity. Blood also harbored most expanded thyroid clonotypes above 0.001 frequency.

V usage is TRBV7-2 and J usage is TRBJ1-2; 9 bases are shared with TRBD1. This TCR was recovered from a woman aged 40 to 50 with Graves' ophthalmopathy. Specimen: peripheral blood. CDR3 amino acids: CASSLGTGNGYTF. DNA for the CDR3: TGTGCCAGCAGCCTCGGGACAGGGAATGGCTACACCTTC. Complete variable domain (other parts from reference TRBV7-2 and TRBJ1-2): GAGVSQSPSNKVTEKGKDVELRCDPISGHTALYWYRQSLGQGLEFLIYFQGNSAPDKSGLPSDRFSAERTGGSVSTLTIQRTQQEDSAVYLCASSLGTGNGYTFGSGTRLTVV.